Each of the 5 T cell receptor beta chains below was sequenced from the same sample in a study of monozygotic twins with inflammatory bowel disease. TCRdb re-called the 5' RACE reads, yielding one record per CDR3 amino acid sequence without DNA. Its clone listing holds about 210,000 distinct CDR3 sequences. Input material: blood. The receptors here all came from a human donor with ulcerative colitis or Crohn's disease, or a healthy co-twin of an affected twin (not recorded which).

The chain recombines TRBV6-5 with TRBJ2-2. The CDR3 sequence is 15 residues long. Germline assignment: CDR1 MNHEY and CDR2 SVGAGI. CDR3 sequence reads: CASSSWTGNTGELFF.

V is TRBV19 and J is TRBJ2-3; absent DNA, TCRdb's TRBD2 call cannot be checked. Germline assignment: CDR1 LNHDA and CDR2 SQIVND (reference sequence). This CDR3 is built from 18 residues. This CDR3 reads CASSIKGFLAGNPDTQYF.

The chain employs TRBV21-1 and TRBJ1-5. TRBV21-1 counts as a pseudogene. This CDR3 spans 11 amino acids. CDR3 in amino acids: CALALNQPQHF.

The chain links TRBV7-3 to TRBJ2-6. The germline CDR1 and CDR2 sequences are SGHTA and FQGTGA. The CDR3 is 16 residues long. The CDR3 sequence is CASSLYTISGANVLTF.

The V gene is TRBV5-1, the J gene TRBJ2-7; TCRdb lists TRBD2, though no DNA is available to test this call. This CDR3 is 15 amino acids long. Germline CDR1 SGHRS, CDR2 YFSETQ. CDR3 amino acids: CASSLGGTALNEQYF. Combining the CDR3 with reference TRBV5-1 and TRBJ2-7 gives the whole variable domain KAGVTQTPRYLIKTRGQQVTLSCSPISGHRSVSWYQQTPGQGLQFLFEYFSETQRNKGNFPGRFSGRQFSNSRSEMNVSTLELGDSALYLCASSLGGTALNEQYFGPGTRLTVT.